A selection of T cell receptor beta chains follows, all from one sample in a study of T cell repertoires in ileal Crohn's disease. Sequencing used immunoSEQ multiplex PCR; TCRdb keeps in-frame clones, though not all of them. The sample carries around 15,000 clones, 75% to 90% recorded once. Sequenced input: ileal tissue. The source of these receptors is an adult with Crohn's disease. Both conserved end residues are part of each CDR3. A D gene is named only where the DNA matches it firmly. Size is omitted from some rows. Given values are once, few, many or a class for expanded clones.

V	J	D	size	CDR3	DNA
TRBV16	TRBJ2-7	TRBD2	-	CASGVSGAAYEQYF	TGTGCCAGTGGGGTTAGCGGGGCAGCCTACGAGCAGTACTTC
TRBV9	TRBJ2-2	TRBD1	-	CASSPPGTGPAGELFF	TGTGCCAGCAGCCCCCCCGGGACAGGCCCCGCCGGGGAGCTGTTTTTT
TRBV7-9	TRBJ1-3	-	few	CASSFGADTIYF	TGTGCCAGCAGCTTTGGTGCGGACACCATATATTTT
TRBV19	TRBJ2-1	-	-	CASSIEQGLNNEQFF	TGTGCCAGTAGTATTGAACAAGGACTAAACAATGAGCAGTTCTTC
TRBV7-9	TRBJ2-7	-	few	CASSPKYEQYF	TGTGCCAGCAGCCCCAAATACGAGCAGTACTTC
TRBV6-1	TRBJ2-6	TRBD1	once	CASRPQGWRTGAF	TGTGCCAGCAGACCCCAGGGGTGGCGGACAGGGGCTTTC
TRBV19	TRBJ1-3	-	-	CASSIDTASGNTIYF	TGTGCCAGTAGTATAGATACTGCCTCAGGAAACACCATATATTTT
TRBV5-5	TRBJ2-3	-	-	CASRTGPAGRPPDTQYF	TGTGCCAGCAGGACGGGCCCTGCGGGACGGCCCCCAGATACGCAGTATTTT
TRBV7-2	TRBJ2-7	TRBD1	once	CASSLEQGAFSEQYF	TGTGCCAGCAGCTTAGAGCAGGGGGCATTCTCCGAGCAGTACTTC
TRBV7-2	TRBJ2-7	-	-	CASSQQGAEQYF	TGTGCCAGCAGCCAACAGGGAGCCGAGCAGTACTTC
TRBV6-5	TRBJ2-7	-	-	CASSYGAEHYEQYF	TGTGCCAGCAGTTACGGGGCGGAGCACTACGAGCAGTACTTC
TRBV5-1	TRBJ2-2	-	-	CASSPAGQLTGELFF	TGCGCCAGCAGCCCGGCGGGACAGCTCACCGGGGAGCTGTTTTTT
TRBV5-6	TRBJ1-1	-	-	CASSLGPGATAEAFF	TGTGCCAGCAGCTTGGGCCCAGGGGCGACGGCTGAAGCTTTCTTT
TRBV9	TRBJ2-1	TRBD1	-	CASSSFRDRDNEQFF	TGTGCCAGCAGCTCCTTCCGGGACAGGGACAATGAGCAGTTCTTC
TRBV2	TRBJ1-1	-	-	CASSETGYTEAFF	TGTGCCAGCAGTGAAACTGGTTACACTGAAGCTTTCTTT
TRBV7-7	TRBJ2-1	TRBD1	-	CASSPDRLNYNEQFF	TGTGCTAGCAGCCCGGACAGGCTCAATTACAATGAGCAGTTCTTC
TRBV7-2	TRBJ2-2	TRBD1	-	CASSSRQGYTGELFF	TGTGCCAGCAGCTCCCGACAGGGATACACCGGGGAGCTGTTTTTT
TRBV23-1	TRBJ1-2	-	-	CASSQSTGNGYTF	TGCGCCAGCAGTCAATCAACCGGGAATGGCTACACCTTC
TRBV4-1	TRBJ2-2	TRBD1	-	CASSQGPGTGEFAGELFF	TGCGCCAGCAGCCAAGGCCCAGGGACAGGGGAGTTTGCCGGGGAGCTGTTTTTT
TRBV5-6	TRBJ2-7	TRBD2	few	CASSLSGDGYEQYF	TGTGCCAGCAGCTTGAGCGGGGACGGATACGAGCAGTACTTC
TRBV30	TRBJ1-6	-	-	CAWRIREGFSPLHF	TGTGCCTGGAGGATAAGAGAGGGATTTTCACCCCTCCACTTT
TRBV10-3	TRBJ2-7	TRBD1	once	CAISGRDRASYEQYF	TGTGCCATCAGTGGGCGGGACAGGGCGTCCTACGAGCAGTACTTC
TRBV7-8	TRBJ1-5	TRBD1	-	CASSFGQGHNQPQHF	TGTGCCAGCAGCTTTGGACAGGGCCACAATCAGCCCCAGCATTTT
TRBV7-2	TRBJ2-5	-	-	CASSPTSPGETQYF	TGTGCCAGCAGCCCGACTAGTCCGGGGGAGACCCAGTACTTC
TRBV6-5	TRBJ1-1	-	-	CASSRNRDTEAFF	TGTGCCAGCAGTAGGAACAGGGACACTGAAGCTTTCTTT
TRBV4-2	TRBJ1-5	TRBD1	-	CASSQLRQGSQPQHF	TGTGCCAGCAGCCAACTTCGACAGGGGAGCCAGCCCCAGCATTTT
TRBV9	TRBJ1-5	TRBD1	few	CASSDRDREFYSNQPQHF	TGTGCCAGCAGCGACCGGGACAGGGAATTTTATAGCAATCAGCCCCAGCATTTT
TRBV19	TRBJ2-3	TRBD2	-	CASSILAGGRDTQYF	TGTGCCAGTAGTATCCTGGCGGGGGGAAGAGATACGCAGTATTTT
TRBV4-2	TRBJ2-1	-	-	CASSLEVGSINEQFF	TGTGCCAGCAGCCTAGAGGTAGGGAGTATCAATGAGCAGTTCTTC
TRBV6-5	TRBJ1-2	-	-	CASSYSSWTANGYTF	TGTGCCAGCAGTTACTCGAGTTGGACAGCCAATGGCTACACCTTC
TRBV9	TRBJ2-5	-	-	CASSASDRRTQETQYF	TGTGCCAGCAGCGCCTCCGACAGGAGGACCCAAGAGACCCAGTACTTC
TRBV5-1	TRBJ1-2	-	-	CASSLGGESPGYTF	TGCGCCAGCAGCTTGGGCGGGGAATCCCCTGGCTACACCTTC
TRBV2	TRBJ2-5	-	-	CASRDLARETQYF	TGTGCCAGCAGGGACTTAGCTCGAGAGACCCAGTACTTC
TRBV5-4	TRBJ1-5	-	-	CASSLGGNNQPQHF	TGTGCCAGCAGCTTGGGAGGGAACAATCAGCCCCAGCATTTT
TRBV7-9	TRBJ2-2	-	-	CASSPDTNTGELFF	TGTGCCAGCAGCCCGGACACGAACACCGGGGAGCTGTTTTTT